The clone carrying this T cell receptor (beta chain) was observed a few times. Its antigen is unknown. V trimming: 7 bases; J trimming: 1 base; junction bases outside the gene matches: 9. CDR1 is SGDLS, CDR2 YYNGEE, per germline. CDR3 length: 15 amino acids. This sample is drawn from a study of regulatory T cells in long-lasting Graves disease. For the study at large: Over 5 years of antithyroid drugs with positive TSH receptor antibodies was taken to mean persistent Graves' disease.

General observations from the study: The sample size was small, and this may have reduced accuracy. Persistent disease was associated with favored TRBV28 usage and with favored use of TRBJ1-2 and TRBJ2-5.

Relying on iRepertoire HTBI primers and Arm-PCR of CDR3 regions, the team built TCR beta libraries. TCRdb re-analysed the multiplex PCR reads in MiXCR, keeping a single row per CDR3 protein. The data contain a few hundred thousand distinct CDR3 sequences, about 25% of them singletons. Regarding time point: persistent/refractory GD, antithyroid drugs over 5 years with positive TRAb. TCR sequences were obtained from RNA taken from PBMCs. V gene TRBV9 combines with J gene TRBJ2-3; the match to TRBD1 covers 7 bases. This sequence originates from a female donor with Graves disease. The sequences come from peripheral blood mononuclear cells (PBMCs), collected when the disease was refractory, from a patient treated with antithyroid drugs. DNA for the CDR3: TGTGCCAGCGGGACAGCTCCCTCTGGCACAGATACGCAGTATTTT. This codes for CASGTAPSGTDTQYF.